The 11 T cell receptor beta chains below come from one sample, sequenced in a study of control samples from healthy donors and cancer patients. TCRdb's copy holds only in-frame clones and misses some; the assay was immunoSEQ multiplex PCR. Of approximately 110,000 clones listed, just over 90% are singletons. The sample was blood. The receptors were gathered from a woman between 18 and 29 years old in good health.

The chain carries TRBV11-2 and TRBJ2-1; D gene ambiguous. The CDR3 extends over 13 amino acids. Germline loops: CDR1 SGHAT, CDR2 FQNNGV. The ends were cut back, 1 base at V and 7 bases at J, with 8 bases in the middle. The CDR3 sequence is CASSLGSINEQFF. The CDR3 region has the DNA TGTGCCAGCAGCTTAGGTAGCATTAATGAGCAGTTCTTC. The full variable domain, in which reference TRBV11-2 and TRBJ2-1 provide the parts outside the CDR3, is EAGVAQSPRYKIIEKRQSVAFWCNPISGHATLYWYQQILGQGPKLLIQFQNNGVVDDSQLPKDRFSAERLKGVDSTLKIQPAKLEDSAVYLCASSLGSINEQFFGPGTRLTVL.

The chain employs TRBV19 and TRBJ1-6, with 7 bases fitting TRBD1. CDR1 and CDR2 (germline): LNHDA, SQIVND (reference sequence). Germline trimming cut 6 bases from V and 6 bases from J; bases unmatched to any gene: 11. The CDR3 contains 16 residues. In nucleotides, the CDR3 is TGTGCCAGTAGGCCGACAGGGCCGACCCCTAATTCACCCCTCCACTTT. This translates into CASRPTGPTPNSPLHF.

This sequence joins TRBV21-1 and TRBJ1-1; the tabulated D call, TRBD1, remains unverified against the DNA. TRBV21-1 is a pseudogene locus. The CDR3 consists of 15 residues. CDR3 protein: CASSKEGDRGTEAFF. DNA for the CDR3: TGTGCCAGCAGCAAAGAAGGGGACAGGGGGACTGAAGCTTTCTTT.

The DNA of the CDR3 is TGTGCCTGGAGTCCCCCCCCGGATACGCAGTATTTT. Translating gives CAWSPPPDTQYF. The chain couples TRBV30 to TRBJ2-3, with no clear D. The CDR3 consists of 12 residues. Germline CDR1 is GTSNPN and CDR2 is SVGIG (reference sequence). V was trimmed by 2 bases and J by 6 bases, leaving 9 bases between them.

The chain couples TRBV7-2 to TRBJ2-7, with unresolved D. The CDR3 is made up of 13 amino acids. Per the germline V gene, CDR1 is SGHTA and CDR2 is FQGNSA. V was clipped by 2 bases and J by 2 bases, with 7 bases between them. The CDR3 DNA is TGTGCCAGCAGCTTATTAAGCGCCTACGAGCAGTACTTC. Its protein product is CASSLLSAYEQYF.

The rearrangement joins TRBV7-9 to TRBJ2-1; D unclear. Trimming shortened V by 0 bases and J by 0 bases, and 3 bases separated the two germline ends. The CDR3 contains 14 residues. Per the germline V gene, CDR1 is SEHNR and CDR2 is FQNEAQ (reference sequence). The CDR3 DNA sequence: TGTGCCAGCAGCTTAGCGGCCTCCTACAATGAGCAGTTCTTC. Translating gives CASSLAASYNEQFF. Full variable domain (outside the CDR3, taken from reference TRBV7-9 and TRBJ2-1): DTGVSQNPRHKITKRGQNVTFRCDPISEHNRLYWYRQTLGQGPEFLTYFQNEAQLEKSRLLSDRFSAERPKGSFSTLEIQRTEQGDSAMYLCASSLAASYNEQFFGPGTRLTVL.

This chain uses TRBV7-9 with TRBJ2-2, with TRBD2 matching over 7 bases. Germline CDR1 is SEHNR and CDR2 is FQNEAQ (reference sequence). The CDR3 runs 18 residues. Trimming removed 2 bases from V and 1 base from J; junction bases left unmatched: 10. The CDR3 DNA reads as TGTGCCAGCAGCTTATGGGCGCGGCCTAGCGGGAACACCGGGGAGCTGTTTTTT. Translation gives CASSLWARPSGNTGELFF.

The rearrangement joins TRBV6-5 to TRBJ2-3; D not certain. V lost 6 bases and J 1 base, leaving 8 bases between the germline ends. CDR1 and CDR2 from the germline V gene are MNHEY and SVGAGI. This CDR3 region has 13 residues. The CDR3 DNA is TGTGCCAGCAGCCGGCCCGGCACAGATACGCAGTATTTT. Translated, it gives CASSRPGTDTQYF.

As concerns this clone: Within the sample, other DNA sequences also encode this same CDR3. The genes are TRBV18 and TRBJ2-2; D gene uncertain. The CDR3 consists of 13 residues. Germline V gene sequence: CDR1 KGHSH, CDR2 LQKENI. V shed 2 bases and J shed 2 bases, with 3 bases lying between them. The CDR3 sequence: CASSPSNTGELFF. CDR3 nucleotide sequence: TGTGCCAGCTCACCATCAAACACCGGGGAGCTGTTTTTT.

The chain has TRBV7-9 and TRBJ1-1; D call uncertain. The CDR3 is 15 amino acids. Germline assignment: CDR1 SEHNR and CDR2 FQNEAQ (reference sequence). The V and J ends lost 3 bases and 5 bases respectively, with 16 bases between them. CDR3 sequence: CASSFTTSPSTEAFF. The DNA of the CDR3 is TGTGCCAGCAGCTTTACAACTAGCCCCTCTACTGAAGCTTTCTTT.

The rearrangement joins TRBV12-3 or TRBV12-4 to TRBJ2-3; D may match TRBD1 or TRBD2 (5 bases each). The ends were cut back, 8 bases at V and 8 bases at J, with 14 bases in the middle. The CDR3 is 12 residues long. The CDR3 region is CASGSEGFTQYF. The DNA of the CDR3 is TGTGCCAGCGGCTCCGAGGGGTTTACGCAGTATTTT.